The T cell receptor (beta chain) under discussion was sequenced for a study of STAT3 mutations in large granular lymphocyte leukemia. This clone has just a few counts. Its antigen is still unknown. Study-wide points: At least one immunodominant TCR beta clonotype appeared in every T-cell large granular lymphocyte leukemia patient.

With 4 bases removed from V and 0 bases from J, the gap between germline ends came to 8 bases. CDR1 SGHRS and CDR2 YFSETQ come from the germline V gene. This CDR3 region has 14 residues. Here immunoSEQ multiplex PCR was the method, and the copy in TCRdb shows in-frame clones only, minus some. This sample has under 3,000 clones, with about 33% found just once. This TCR derives from a human donor with T large granular lymphocyte leukemia. Some clones in this sample may be carry-over from other donors' samples. The chain combines TRBV5-1 with TRBJ2-1; D is unclear. The source material was PBMCs. The CDR3 region is CASSQANSYNEQFF. The CDR3 nucleotides read TGCGCCAGCAGCCAAGCAAACTCCTACAATGAGCAGTTCTTC.